This TCR beta chain is from a study of T cell repertoires in cytomegalovirus infection. Background on the study: Evidence of both CMV infection and a matching HLA type came from public TCR beta signatures. Study-wide findings and caveats: HLA-C-restricted CMV-specific TCR beta clonotypes prevailed in the ex vivo response.

In regard to this clonotype: Its antigen is not known.

TCRdb ran MiXCR on the reads and lists one entry per CDR3 protein. There are about 890,000 distinct CDR3 sequences in the sample; approximately 33% occur only once, and roughly 13% lies in the top ten. The TCR sequence derives from a human donor in good health (CMV status not recorded). Some clones in this sample may be carry-over from other donors' samples. Sequences were derived from cultured CD8+ T cells from PBMCs, sampled from culture after CMV antigen stimulation.

The DNA for the CDR3 is TGTGCCAGCAGGCGACAGGGATCGTCTGGGGCCAACGTCCTGACTTTC. It specifies CASRRQGSSGANVLTF. The chain has TRBV12-3 or TRBV12-4 and TRBJ2-6, with 7 bases fitting TRBD1. The CDR3 is 16 amino acids. Trimming cost V 6 bases and J 1 base; bases outside gene matches: 6.